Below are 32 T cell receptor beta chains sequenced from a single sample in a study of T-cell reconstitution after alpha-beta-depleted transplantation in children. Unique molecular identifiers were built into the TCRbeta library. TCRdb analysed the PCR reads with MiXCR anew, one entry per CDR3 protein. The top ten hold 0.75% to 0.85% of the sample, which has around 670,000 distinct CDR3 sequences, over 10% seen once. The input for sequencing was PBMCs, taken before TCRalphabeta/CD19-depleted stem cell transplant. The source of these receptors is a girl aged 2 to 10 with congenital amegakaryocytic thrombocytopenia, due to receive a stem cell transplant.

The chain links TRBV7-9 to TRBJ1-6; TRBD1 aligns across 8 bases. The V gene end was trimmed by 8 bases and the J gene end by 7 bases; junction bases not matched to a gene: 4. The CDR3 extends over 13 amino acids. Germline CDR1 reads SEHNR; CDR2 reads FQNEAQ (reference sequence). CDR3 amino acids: CASGRTGNSPLHF. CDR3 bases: TGTGCCAGCGGCAGGACAGGGAATTCACCCCTCCACTTT.

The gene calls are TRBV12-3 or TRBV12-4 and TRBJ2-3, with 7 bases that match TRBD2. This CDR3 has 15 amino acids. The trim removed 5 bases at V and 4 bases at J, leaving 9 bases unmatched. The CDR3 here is CASSPTSQIPDTQYF. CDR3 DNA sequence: TGTGCCAGCAGTCCGACTAGCCAAATCCCAGATACGCAGTATTTT.

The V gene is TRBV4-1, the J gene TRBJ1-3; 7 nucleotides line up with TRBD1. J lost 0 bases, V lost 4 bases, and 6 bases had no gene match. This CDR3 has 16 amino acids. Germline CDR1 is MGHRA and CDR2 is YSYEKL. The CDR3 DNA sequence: TGCGCCAGCAGCCCCCGGACAGGCCACTCTGGAAACACCATATATTTT. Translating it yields CASSPRTGHSGNTIYF.

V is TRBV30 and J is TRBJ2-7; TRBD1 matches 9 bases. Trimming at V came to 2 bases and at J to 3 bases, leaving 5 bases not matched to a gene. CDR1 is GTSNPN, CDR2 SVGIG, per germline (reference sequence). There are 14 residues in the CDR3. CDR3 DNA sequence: TGTGCCTGGAGTAAGGGACAGGGTGACTACGAGCAGTACTTC. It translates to CAWSKGQGDYEQYF.

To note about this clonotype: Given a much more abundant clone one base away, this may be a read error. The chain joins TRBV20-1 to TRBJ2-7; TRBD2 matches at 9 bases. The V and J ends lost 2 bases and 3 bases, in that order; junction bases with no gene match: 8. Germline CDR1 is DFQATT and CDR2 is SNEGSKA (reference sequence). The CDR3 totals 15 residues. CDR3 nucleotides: TGCAGTGCTAGACCCCTAGCGGGAAACTTCTACGAGCAGTACTTC. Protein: CSARPLAGNFYEQYF.

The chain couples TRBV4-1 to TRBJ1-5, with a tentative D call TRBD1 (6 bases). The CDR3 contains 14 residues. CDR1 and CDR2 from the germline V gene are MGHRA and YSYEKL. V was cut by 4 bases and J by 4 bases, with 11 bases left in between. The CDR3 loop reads CASSPPGQNQPQHF. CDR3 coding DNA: TGCGCCAGCAGCCCGCCGGGACAAAATCAGCCCCAGCATTTT.

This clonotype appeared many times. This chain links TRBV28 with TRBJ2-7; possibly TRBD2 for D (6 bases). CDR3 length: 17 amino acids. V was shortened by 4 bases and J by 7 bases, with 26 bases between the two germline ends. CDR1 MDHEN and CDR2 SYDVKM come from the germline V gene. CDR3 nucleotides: TGTGCCAGCAGTTCTGAGGACTCCGGGACTTCGGAGGGGGAGCAGTACTTC. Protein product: CASSSEDSGTSEGEQYF.

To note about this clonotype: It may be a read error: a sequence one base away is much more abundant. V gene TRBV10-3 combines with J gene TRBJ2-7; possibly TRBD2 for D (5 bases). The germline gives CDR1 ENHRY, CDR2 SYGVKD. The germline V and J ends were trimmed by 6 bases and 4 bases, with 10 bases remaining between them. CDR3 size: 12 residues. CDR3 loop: CAISSGMYEQYF. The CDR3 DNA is TGTGCCATCAGCTCCGGGATGTACGAGCAGTACTTC.

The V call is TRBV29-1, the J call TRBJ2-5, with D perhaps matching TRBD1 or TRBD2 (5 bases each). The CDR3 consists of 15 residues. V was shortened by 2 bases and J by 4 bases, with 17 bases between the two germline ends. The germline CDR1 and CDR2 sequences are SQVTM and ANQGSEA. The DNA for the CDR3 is TGCAGCGTTGAATTTTTAGGGACGGTGGGAGAGACCCAGTACTTC. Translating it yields CSVEFLGTVGETQYF.

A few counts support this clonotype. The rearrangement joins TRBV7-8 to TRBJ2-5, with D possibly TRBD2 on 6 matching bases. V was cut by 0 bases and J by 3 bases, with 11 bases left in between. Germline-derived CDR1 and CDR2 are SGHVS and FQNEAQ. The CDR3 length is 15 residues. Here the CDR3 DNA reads TGTGCCAGCAGCTTAGCGTTTCCTAGCGAAGAGACCCAGTACTTC. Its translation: CASSLAFPSEETQYF.

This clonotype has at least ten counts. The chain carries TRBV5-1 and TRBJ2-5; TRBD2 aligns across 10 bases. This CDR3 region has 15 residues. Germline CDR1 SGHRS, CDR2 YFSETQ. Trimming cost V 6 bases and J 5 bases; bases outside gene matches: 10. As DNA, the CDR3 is TGCGCCAGCACTTTCGGGCTAGCGGGAGTGGAGACCCAGTACTTC. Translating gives CASTFGLAGVETQYF.

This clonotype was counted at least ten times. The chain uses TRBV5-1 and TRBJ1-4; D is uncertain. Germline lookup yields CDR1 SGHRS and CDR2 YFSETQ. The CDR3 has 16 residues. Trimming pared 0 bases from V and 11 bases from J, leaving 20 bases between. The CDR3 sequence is CASSLGGGDTAGKLFF. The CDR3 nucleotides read TGCGCCAGCAGCTTGGGAGGTGGCGACACCGCGGGGAAACTGTTTTTT. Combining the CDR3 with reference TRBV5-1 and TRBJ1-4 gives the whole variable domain KAGVTQTPRYLIKTRGQQVTLSCSPISGHRSVSWYQQTPGQGLQFLFEYFSETQRNKGNFPGRFSGRQFSNSRSEMNVSTLELGDSALYLCASSLGGGDTAGKLFFGSGTQLSVL.

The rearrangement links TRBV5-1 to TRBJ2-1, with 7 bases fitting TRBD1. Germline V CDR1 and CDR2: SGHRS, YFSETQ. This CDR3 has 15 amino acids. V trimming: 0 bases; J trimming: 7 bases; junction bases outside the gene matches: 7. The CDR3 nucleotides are TGCGCCAGCAGCTTGGTGTTAGGGGGCTCAAATGAGCAGTTCTTC. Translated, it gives CASSLVLGGSNEQFF.

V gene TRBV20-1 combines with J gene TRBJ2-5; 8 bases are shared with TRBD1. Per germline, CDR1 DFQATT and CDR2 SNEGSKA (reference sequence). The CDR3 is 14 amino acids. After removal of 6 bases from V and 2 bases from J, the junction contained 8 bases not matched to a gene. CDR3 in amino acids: CSAAGQGLQETQYF. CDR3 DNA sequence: TGCAGTGCCGCCGGACAGGGACTGCAAGAGACCCAGTACTTC.

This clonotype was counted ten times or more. Here the CDR3 reads CSAAYTTGELFF. The DNA for the CDR3 is TGCAGTGCCGCCTACACCACCGGGGAGCTGTTTTTT. The rearrangement links TRBV20-1 to TRBJ2-2; D is uncertain. There are 12 residues in the CDR3. The ends were cut back, 6 bases at V and 4 bases at J, with 9 bases in the middle. The germline V gene has CDR1 DFQATT and CDR2 SNEGSKA (reference sequence).

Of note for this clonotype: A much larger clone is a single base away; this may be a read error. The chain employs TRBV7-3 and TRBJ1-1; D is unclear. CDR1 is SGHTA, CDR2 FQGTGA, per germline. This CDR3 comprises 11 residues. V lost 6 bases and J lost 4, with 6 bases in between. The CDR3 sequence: CASRKSTEAFF. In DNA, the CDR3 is TGTGCCAGCAGAAAGAGCACTGAAGCTTTCTTT.

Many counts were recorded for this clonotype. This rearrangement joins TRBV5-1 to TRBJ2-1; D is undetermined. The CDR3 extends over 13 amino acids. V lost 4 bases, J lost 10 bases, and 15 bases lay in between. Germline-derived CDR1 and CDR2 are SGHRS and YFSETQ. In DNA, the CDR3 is TGCGCCAGCAGCACGAACCCCGTATCGGAGCAGTTCTTC. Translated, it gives CASSTNPVSEQFF.

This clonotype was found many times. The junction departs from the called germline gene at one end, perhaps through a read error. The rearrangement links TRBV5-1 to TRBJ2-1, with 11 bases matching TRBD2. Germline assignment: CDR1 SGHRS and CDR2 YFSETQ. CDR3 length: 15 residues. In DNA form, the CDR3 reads TGTGCCAGCAGTCTGGGGACTAGCGGACACAATGAGCAGTTCTTC. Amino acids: CASSLGTSGHNEQFF.

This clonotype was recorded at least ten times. The CDR3 DNA follows: TGCGCCAGCGCGGACAGGCAGAAGGACAATGAGCAGTTCTTC. Translation gives CASADRQKDNEQFF. The genes are TRBV5-1 and TRBJ2-1, with 7 nucleotides matching TRBD1. The germline CDR1 and CDR2 sequences are SGHRS and YFSETQ. Trimming removed 7 bases from V and 5 bases from J; junction bases left unmatched: 9. The CDR3 extends over 14 amino acids.

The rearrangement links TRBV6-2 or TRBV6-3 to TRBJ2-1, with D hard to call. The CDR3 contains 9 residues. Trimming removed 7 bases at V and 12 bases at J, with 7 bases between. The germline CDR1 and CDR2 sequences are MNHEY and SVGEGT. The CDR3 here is CASIVGQFF. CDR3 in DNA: TGTGCCAGCATTGTTGGGCAGTTCTTC.

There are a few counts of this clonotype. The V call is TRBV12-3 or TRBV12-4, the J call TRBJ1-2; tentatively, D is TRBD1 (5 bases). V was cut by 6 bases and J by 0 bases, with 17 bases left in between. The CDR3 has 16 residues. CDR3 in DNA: TGTGCCAGCAGCACCTCTCTAGGGACCGCTAACTATGGCTACACCTTC. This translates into CASSTSLGTANYGYTF.

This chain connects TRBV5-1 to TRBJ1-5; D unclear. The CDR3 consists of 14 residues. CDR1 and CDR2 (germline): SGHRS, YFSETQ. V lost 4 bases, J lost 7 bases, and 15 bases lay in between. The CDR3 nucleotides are TGCGCCAGCAGCCCCTGGGAGGGCCAACAGCCCCAGCATTTT. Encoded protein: CASSPWEGQQPQHF.

CDR3 amino acids: CSARVGRSSYNSPLHF. The CDR3 DNA reads as TGCAGTGCTAGAGTGGGCAGGAGCTCCTATAATTCACCCCTCCACTTT. V is TRBV20-1 and J is TRBJ1-6; no clear D. CDR3 length equals 16 residues. Trimming cost V 1 base and J 0 bases, with 10 bases left between them. The V gene's germline CDR1 is DFQATT and CDR2 SNEGSKA (reference sequence).

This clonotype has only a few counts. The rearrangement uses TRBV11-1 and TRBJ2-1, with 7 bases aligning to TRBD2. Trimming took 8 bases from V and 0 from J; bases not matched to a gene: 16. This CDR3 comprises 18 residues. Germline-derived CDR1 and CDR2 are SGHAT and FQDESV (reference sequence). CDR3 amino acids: CASEIGLGALSSYNEQFF. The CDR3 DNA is TGTGCCAGCGAAATCGGACTAGGGGCTCTTAGCTCCTACAATGAGCAGTTCTTC.

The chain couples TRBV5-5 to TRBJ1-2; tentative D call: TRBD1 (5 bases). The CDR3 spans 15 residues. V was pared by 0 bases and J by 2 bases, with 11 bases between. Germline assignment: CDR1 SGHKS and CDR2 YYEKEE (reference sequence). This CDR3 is CASSLEGVVNYGYTF. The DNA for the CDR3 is TGTGCCAGCAGCTTGGAAGGGGTTGTGAACTATGGCTACACCTTC.

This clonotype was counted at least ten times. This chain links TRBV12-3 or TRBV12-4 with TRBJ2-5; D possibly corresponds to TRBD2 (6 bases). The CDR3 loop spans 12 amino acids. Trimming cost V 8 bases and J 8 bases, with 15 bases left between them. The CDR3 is CASQRDSGTQYF. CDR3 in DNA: TGTGCCAGCCAACGGGACTCGGGAACCCAGTACTTC.

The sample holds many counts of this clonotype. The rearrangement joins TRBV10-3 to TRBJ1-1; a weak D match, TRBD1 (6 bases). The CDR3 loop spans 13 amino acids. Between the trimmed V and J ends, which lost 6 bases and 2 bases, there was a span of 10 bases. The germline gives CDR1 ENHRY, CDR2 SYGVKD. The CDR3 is CAIRRTDNTEAFF. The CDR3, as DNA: TGTGCCATCAGGAGGACAGACAACACTGAAGCTTTCTTT.

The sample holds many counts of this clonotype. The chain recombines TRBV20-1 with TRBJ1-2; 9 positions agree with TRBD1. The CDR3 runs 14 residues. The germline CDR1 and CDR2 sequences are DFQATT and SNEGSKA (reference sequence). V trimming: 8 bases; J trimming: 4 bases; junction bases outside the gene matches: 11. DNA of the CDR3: TGCAGTACCACAGGGGGCGGGAGGAGCTATGGCTACACCTTC. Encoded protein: CSTTGGGRSYGYTF.

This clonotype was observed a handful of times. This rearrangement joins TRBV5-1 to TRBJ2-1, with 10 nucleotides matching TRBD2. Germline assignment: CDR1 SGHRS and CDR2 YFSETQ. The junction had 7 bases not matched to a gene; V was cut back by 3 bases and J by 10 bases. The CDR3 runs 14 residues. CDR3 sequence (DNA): TGCGCCAGCAGCTCTAGCGGGAGATCTGGCGAGCAGTTCTTC. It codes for CASSSSGRSGEQFF. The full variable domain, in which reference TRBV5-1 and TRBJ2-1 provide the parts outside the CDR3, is KAGVTQTPRYLIKTRGQQVTLSCSPISGHRSVSWYQQTPGQGLQFLFEYFSETQRNKGNFPGRFSGRQFSNSRSEMNVSTLELGDSALYLCASSSSGRSGEQFFGPGTRLTVL.

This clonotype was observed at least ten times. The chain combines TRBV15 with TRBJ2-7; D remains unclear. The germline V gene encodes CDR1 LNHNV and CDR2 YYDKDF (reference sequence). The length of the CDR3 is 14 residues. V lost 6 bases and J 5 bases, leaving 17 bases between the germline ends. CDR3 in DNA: TGTGCCACCAGACCCGAGACCAAAAGGAACGAGCAGTACTTC. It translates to CATRPETKRNEQYF.

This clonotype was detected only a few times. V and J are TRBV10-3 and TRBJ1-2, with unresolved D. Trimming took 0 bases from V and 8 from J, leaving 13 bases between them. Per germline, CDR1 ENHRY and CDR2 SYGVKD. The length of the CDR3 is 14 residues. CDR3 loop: CAISESVTQGGYTF. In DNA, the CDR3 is TGTGCCATCAGTGAGTCGGTCACCCAAGGAGGCTACACCTTC.

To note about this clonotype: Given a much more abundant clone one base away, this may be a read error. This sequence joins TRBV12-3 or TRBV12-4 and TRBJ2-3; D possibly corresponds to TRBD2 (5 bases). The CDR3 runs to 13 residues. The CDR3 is CASGVGSTDRQYF. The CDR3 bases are TGTGCCAGTGGGGTGGGGAGCACAGATAGGCAGTATTTT.